This TCR beta chain was documented in a study of blood T cell repertoires in COVID-19. Study-level background: Acute-phase and convalescent COVID-19 samples originated in the United States, Italy and Spain. The analysed material was cDNA or gDNA that came from T cells, B-cell-depleted T cells, or PBMCs.

This clone was counted only a few times. Other DNA sequences in this sample translate to the same CDR3. Authors' methods: Researchers report that nucleated cell counts were estimated from reference gene primer amplification. Libraries were prepared by immunoSEQ multiplex PCR; TCRdb keeps only in-frame clonotypes and omits some of them. V, J and clone size are taken as reported in that table, and D and trimming were inferred from the DNA itself. The sample holds about 310,000 clones; around 87% are singletons and the top ten take 1%. The ends lost 0 bases at V and 5 bases at J; junction bases unmatched: 5. This CDR3 contains 16 residues. Germline V gene lookup returns CDR1 SEHNR and CDR2 FQNEAQ (reference sequence).

Sequencing was done on a sample of peripheral blood. The sequence was collected from a man aged 50-60 years with active or convalescent COVID-19. The V call is TRBV7-9, the J call TRBJ1-4; 8 bases line up with TRBD1. CDR3 bases: TGTGCCAGCAGCTTAGCGTGGAGACAGGGGAATGAAAAACTGTTTTTT. Translated, it gives CASSLAWRQGNEKLFF.